This is a list of T cell receptor beta chains from one sample in a study of blood T cell repertoires in COVID-19. Data came from immunoSEQ multiplex PCR; TCRdb stores just in-frame clones and leaves some out. The sample has roughly 200,000 clones, approximately 88% seen once. The material sequenced was peripheral blood. The receptor source for this set is a woman in her thirties or forties with COVID-19, enrolled during active disease. The CDR3 runs from the conserved cysteine through the conserved F or W.

cdr3_length j_call v_call cdr3_aa
15 TRBJ2-7 TRBV28 CASSTGTGGSYEQYF
13 TRBJ1-1 TRBV7-3 CASSSYLNTEAFF
12 TRBJ2-3 TRBV28 CASSHRPDTQYF
16 TRBJ2-1 TRBV10-3 CAIMRGGAGVVYEQFF
14 TRBJ1-3 TRBV6-1 CASSDSYSGNTIYF
16 TRBJ1-6 TRBV5-1 CASSPALGQSGSPLHF
15 TRBJ2-7 TRBV28 CASSFRGVTSYEQYF
15 TRBJ1-5 TRBV7-8 CASRLGGTGNQPQHF
15 TRBJ1-1 TRBV10-1 CASSRRRQGVAEAFF
17 TRBJ1-2 TRBV7-6 CASSLEGTGGYFYGYTF
14 TRBJ2-6 TRBV13 CASPSPGGANVLTF
16 TRBJ1-1 TRBV11-3 CASSLRRGRTNTEAFF
16 TRBJ2-1 TRBV5-4 CASSLYGGRSYNEQFF
16 TRBJ1-3 TRBV7-3 CASSAMIGSSGNTIYF
18 TRBJ2-7 TRBV27 CASRPSGPVVGLFYEQYF
12 TRBJ1-5 TRBV25-1 CASSVGGQPQHF
15 TRBJ2-5 TRBV3-1/TRBV3-2 CASSPQTGTGETQYF
13 TRBJ1-1 TRBV18 CASSPGGNTEAFF
15 TRBJ1-2 TRBV11-2 CASSTPTGPKNGYTF
12 TRBJ2-1 TRBV3-1/TRBV3-2 CASTSSGSEQFF
15 TRBJ1-2 TRBV11-2 CASSLVQNQFYGYTF
14 TRBJ1-1 TRBV12-2 CASRLARGRVGAFF
11 TRBJ2-7 TRBV10-3 CAISPGYEQYF
14 TRBJ1-5 TRBV6-6 CASSYSSGNQPQHF